What follows are 3 T cell receptor beta chains derived from one specimen sequenced in a study of blood T cell repertoires in COVID-19. The protocol was immunoSEQ multiplex PCR, while the TCRdb copy is restricted to in-frame clones and leaves out a portion. The repertoire holds approximately 200,000 clones, 88% seen once, with approximately 1.5% in the top ten. Sample: peripheral blood. The source of these receptors is a young man with active or convalescent COVID-19.

The rearrangement links TRBV4-2 to TRBJ1-2, with D uncertain. The CDR3 contains 13 residues. Trimming left V 0 bases short and J 4 bases short, with 6 bases between. Germline V lookup: CDR1 LGHNA, CDR2 YNFKEQ. CDR3 amino acids: CASSQDGGYGYTF. The CDR3 DNA reads as TGTGCCAGCAGCCAAGATGGAGGCTATGGCTACACCTTC.

This chain connects TRBV5-1 to TRBJ2-7; 9 nucleotides line up with TRBD2. The germline V gene has CDR1 SGHRS and CDR2 YFSETQ. The CDR3 consists of 14 residues. J gave up 3 bases and V 0 bases, and 1 base lay outside the gene matches. CDR3: CASSLVAGVYEQYF. The CDR3 region has the DNA TGCGCCAGCAGCTTGGTAGCGGGGGTCTACGAGCAGTACTTC.

The chain couples TRBV19 to TRBJ1-2; D is undetermined. CDR1 and CDR2 (germline): LNHDA, SQIVND (reference sequence). The CDR3 totals 14 residues. The ends were cut back, 3 bases at V and 0 bases at J, with 8 bases in the middle. The CDR3 loop reads CASSMATPNYGYTF. For the CDR3, the DNA is TGTGCCAGTAGTATGGCCACCCCTAACTATGGCTACACCTTC.